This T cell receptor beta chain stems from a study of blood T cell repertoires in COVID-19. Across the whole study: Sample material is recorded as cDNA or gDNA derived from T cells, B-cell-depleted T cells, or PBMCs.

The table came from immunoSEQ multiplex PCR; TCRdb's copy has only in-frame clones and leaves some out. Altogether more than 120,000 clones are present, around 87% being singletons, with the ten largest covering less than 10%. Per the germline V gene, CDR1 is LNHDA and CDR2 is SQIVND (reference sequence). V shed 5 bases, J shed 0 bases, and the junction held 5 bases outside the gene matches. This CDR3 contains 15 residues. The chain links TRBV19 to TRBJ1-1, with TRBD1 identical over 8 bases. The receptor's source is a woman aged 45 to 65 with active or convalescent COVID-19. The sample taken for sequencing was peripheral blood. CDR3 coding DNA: TGTGCCAGTAGTGAAAGGACAGGGATGAACACTGAAGCTTTCTTT. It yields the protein CASSERTGMNTEAFF.